The rows below give T cell receptor beta chains drawn from one sample of a study of T-cell memory formation after mild COVID-19. Via MiXCR, TCRdb re-called the 5' RACE reads, giving one row per CDR3 protein. The profile shows just under 550,000 distinct CDR3 sequences, just over 20% of them singletons. What was sequenced was PBMCs or a T cell subset sorted from them (not recorded which). These receptor sequences come from an adult woman who had mild COVID-19 (a few samples of this study predate the infection). Cell type and time point are not known. CDR3s include the opening cysteine and the closing phenylalanine or tryptophan. A D gene is named only where the DNA matches it firmly. Clone sizes are given selectively: once, few, many, or a class where the clone is expanded.

J gene: TRBJ2-3
D gene: .
clone size: once
V gene: TRBV9
CDR3 protein: CASSVAVGSADTQYF
CDR3 DNA: TGTGCCAGCAGCGTAGCGGTGGGTAGTGCAGATACGCAGTATTTT

J gene: TRBJ2-3
D gene: .
clone size: many
V gene: TRBV5-1
CDR3 protein: CASGNTDTQYF
CDR3 DNA: TGCGCCAGCGGAAACACAGATACGCAGTATTTT

J gene: TRBJ2-5
D gene: .
clone size: .
V gene: TRBV12-3/TRBV12-4
CDR3 protein: CASSFDGKQETQYF
CDR3 DNA: TGTGCCAGCAGTTTCGACGGAAAGCAAGAGACCCAGTACTTC

J gene: TRBJ2-7
D gene: .
clone size: many
V gene: TRBV3-1
CDR3 protein: CASSRDRSYEQYF
CDR3 DNA: TGTGCCAGCAGTCGCGACAGGTCCTACGAGCAGTACTTC

J gene: TRBJ1-2
D gene: TRBD1
clone size: .
V gene: TRBV5-1
CDR3 protein: CASSHRQGWPSYTF
CDR3 DNA: TGCGCCAGCAGCCATCGACAGGGATGGCCAAGCTACACCTTC

J gene: TRBJ2-1
D gene: .
clone size: few
V gene: TRBV6-2/TRBV6-3
CDR3 protein: CASSYSPPMGVYNEQFF
CDR3 DNA: TGTGCCAGCAGTTACTCACCTCCAATGGGGGTTTACAATGAGCAGTTCTTC

J gene: TRBJ2-5
D gene: .
clone size: few
V gene: TRBV6-2/TRBV6-3
CDR3 protein: CASSISETQYF
CDR3 DNA: TGTGCCAGCAGCATCTCAGAGACCCAGTACTTC

J gene: TRBJ2-7
D gene: .
clone size: .
V gene: TRBV7-2
CDR3 protein: CASSFERAEYEQYF
CDR3 DNA: TGTGCCAGCAGCTTTGAACGGGCCGAGTACGAGCAGTACTTC

J gene: TRBJ2-1
D gene: .
clone size: many
V gene: TRBV7-2
CDR3 protein: CASSFSPRTDVYNEQFF
CDR3 DNA: TGTGCCAGCAGCTTCTCCCCTAGGACGGACGTGTACAATGAGCAGTTCTTC

J gene: TRBJ1-1
D gene: .
clone size: .
V gene: TRBV7-2
CDR3 protein: CASSRPGHNTEAFF
CDR3 DNA: TGTGCCAGCAGCCGTCCGGGACACAACACTGAAGCTTTCTTT

J gene: TRBJ1-4
D gene: .
clone size: few
V gene: TRBV7-9
CDR3 protein: CASSLDPVGLFF
CDR3 DNA: TGTGCCAGCAGCTTAGACCCGGTGGGACTGTTTTTT

J gene: TRBJ2-7
D gene: TRBD1
clone size: .
V gene: TRBV14
CDR3 protein: CASSQDSTGHEQYF
CDR3 DNA: TGTGCCAGCAGCCAAGATTCGACAGGGCACGAGCAGTACTTC

J gene: TRBJ2-7
D gene: .
clone size: .
V gene: TRBV6-5
CDR3 protein: CASSYAPLLYEQYF
CDR3 DNA: TGTGCCAGCAGTTACGCCCCGCTCCTCTACGAGCAGTACTTC

J gene: TRBJ2-3
D gene: .
clone size: few
V gene: TRBV28
CDR3 protein: CASSLGHTQYF
CDR3 DNA: TGTGCCAGCAGTTTAGGTCATACGCAGTATTTT

J gene: TRBJ1-2
D gene: .
clone size: .
V gene: TRBV6-1
CDR3 protein: CASSEAHSRGGYTF
CDR3 DNA: TGTGCCAGCAGTGAAGCGCACAGTAGGGGTGGCTACACCTTC

J gene: TRBJ2-1
D gene: .
clone size: few
V gene: TRBV20-1
CDR3 protein: CSASHGSIEQFF
CDR3 DNA: TGCAGTGCTAGCCATGGGAGTATTGAGCAGTTCTTC

J gene: TRBJ2-3
D gene: TRBD2
clone size: .
V gene: TRBV20-1
CDR3 protein: CSARKAVSGGFTDTQYF
CDR3 DNA: TGCAGTGCTAGAAAGGCTGTTAGCGGGGGGTTCACAGATACGCAGTATTTT

J gene: TRBJ2-5
D gene: TRBD2
clone size: few
V gene: TRBV6-5
CDR3 protein: CASRASGYSTQYF
CDR3 DNA: TGTGCCAGCAGGGCTAGCGGGTATTCGACCCAGTACTTC

J gene: TRBJ2-3
D gene: TRBD2
clone size: few
V gene: TRBV11-3
CDR3 protein: CASSPRSPSGGLTDTQYF
CDR3 DNA: TGTGCCAGCAGCCCGAGGTCGCCTAGCGGGGGCCTCACAGATACGCAGTATTTT

J gene: TRBJ1-1
D gene: TRBD1
clone size: few
V gene: TRBV6-1
CDR3 protein: CASSTDREVEAFF
CDR3 DNA: TGTGCCAGCAGTACCGACAGGGAGGTTGAAGCTTTCTTT

J gene: TRBJ2-3
D gene: TRBD2
clone size: .
V gene: TRBV4-3
CDR3 protein: CASSQWYGSGRSTDTQYF
CDR3 DNA: TGCGCCAGCAGCCAGTGGTACGGTAGCGGGAGATCGACAGATACGCAGTATTTT

J gene: TRBJ1-5
D gene: .
clone size: many
V gene: TRBV10-3
CDR3 protein: CAISESGGLQPQHF
CDR3 DNA: TGTGCCATCAGTGAGTCGGGAGGGCTACAGCCCCAGCATTTT

J gene: TRBJ2-1
D gene: .
clone size: .
V gene: TRBV29-1
CDR3 protein: CSVATRGDNEQFF
CDR3 DNA: TGCAGCGTTGCCACGCGGGGAGACAATGAGCAGTTCTTC

J gene: TRBJ2-2
D gene: TRBD2
clone size: .
V gene: TRBV12-3/TRBV12-4
CDR3 protein: CASSLSSGMNTGELFF
CDR3 DNA: TGTGCCAGCAGTTTATCTAGCGGGATGAACACCGGGGAGCTGTTTTTT

J gene: TRBJ1-2
D gene: .
clone size: .
V gene: TRBV4-1
CDR3 protein: CASSQVGRSGYTF
CDR3 DNA: TGCGCCAGCAGCCAAGTGGGGCGTTCTGGCTACACCTTC

J gene: TRBJ1-5
D gene: .
clone size: few
V gene: TRBV5-1
CDR3 protein: CASSFKPRTEYSNQPQHF
CDR3 DNA: TGCGCCAGCAGCTTTAAACCCCGGACAGAGTATAGCAATCAGCCCCAGCATTTT

J gene: TRBJ2-3
D gene: TRBD2
clone size: few
V gene: TRBV20-1
CDR3 protein: CSARETSGRADTQYF
CDR3 DNA: TGCAGTGCTAGAGAAACTAGCGGGAGGGCAGATACGCAGTATTTT

J gene: TRBJ2-7
D gene: TRBD1
clone size: .
V gene: TRBV9
CDR3 protein: CASSAGGQGVLRSGEQYF
CDR3 DNA: TGTGCCAGCAGCGCTGGAGGACAGGGGGTCTTGAGGAGTGGCGAGCAGTACTTC

J gene: TRBJ2-1
D gene: TRBD2
clone size: .
V gene: TRBV18
CDR3 protein: CASSSPTSGVYNEQFF
CDR3 DNA: TGTGCCAGCTCATCTCCGACTAGCGGGGTTTACAATGAGCAGTTCTTC

J gene: TRBJ2-1
D gene: .
clone size: .
V gene: TRBV5-4
CDR3 protein: CASSLRDREQFF
CDR3 DNA: TGTGCCAGCAGCTTACGGGACCGAGAGCAGTTCTTC

J gene: TRBJ2-5
D gene: .
clone size: once
V gene: TRBV24-1
CDR3 protein: CATRGGSQETQYF
CDR3 DNA: TGTGCCACCAGGGGAGGATCCCAAGAGACCCAGTACTTC

J gene: TRBJ2-7
D gene: .
clone size: .
V gene: TRBV20-1
CDR3 protein: CSAQQVAHEQYF
CDR3 DNA: TGCAGTGCTCAGCAGGTGGCCCACGAGCAGTACTTC

J gene: TRBJ2-3
D gene: .
clone size: .
V gene: TRBV27
CDR3 protein: CASSSGLSDTQYF
CDR3 DNA: TGTGCCAGCAGCTCGGGTCTTTCAGATACGCAGTATTTT

J gene: TRBJ1-5
D gene: TRBD1
clone size: .
V gene: TRBV2
CDR3 protein: CASNGEDRGRAYYNQPQHF
CDR3 DNA: TGTGCCAGCAACGGAGAAGACAGGGGGCGAGCTTATTACAATCAGCCCCAGCATTTT

J gene: TRBJ2-7
D gene: TRBD2
clone size: few
V gene: TRBV6-6
CDR3 protein: CASNLVAGVNGEQYF
CDR3 DNA: TGTGCCAGCAATCTGGTGGCGGGAGTTAATGGGGAGCAGTACTTC

J gene: TRBJ1-4
D gene: .
clone size: .
V gene: TRBV5-5
CDR3 protein: CASSLVGSNEKLFF
CDR3 DNA: TGTGCCAGCAGCTTGGTGGGTTCAAATGAAAAACTGTTTTTT

J gene: TRBJ2-7
D gene: TRBD2
clone size: few
V gene: TRBV5-1
CDR3 protein: CASSPGLEPYEQYF
CDR3 DNA: TGCGCCAGCAGCCCGGGACTAGAGCCTTACGAGCAGTACTTC

J gene: TRBJ1-1
D gene: .
clone size: once
V gene: TRBV20-1
CDR3 protein: CSARDAGNTEAFF
CDR3 DNA: TGCAGTGCTAGAGATGCAGGGAACACTGAAGCTTTCTTT

J gene: TRBJ2-5
D gene: TRBD2
clone size: few
V gene: TRBV20-1
CDR3 protein: CSARDLAGVYQETQYF
CDR3 DNA: TGCAGTGCTAGAGATCTAGCGGGGGTGTACCAAGAGACCCAGTACTTC

J gene: TRBJ2-4
D gene: TRBD1
clone size: .
V gene: TRBV28
CDR3 protein: CASSLSPTGTVQNIQYF
CDR3 DNA: TGTGCCAGCAGTTTATCGCCAACGGGGACAGTTCAAAACATTCAGTACTTC

J gene: TRBJ2-1
D gene: .
clone size: few
V gene: TRBV21-1
CDR3 protein: CASSKVASSGGAEDEQFF
CDR3 DNA: TGTGCCAGCAGCAAAGTGGCGAGTAGCGGGGGGGCTGAGGATGAGCAGTTCTTC

J gene: TRBJ1-1
D gene: .
clone size: few
V gene: TRBV10-3
CDR3 protein: CAISESGYPNTEAFF
CDR3 DNA: TGTGCCATCAGTGAGTCGGGGTACCCGAACACTGAAGCTTTCTTT

J gene: TRBJ1-4
D gene: .
clone size: few
V gene: TRBV7-8
CDR3 protein: CASSPLGTRGEKLFF
CDR3 DNA: TGTGCCAGCAGCCCCCTCGGGACACGGGGTGAAAAACTGTTTTTT

J gene: TRBJ1-1
D gene: .
clone size: .
V gene: TRBV20-1
CDR3 protein: CSARGEEQMNTEAFF
CDR3 DNA: TGCAGTGCTAGAGGTGAAGAACAGATGAACACTGAAGCTTTCTTT

J gene: TRBJ1-1
D gene: .
clone size: medium-sized
V gene: TRBV4-3
CDR3 protein: CASSQPGGAEAFF
CDR3 DNA: TGCGCCAGCAGCCAACCCGGGGGTGCCGAAGCTTTCTTT

J gene: TRBJ1-3
D gene: .
clone size: .
V gene: TRBV5-8
CDR3 protein: CASSYWTSPGNTIYF
CDR3 DNA: TGTGCCAGCAGCTATTGGACGTCGCCTGGAAACACCATATATTTT

J gene: TRBJ1-1
D gene: TRBD1
clone size: .
V gene: TRBV2
CDR3 protein: CASKGQPNTEAFF
CDR3 DNA: TGTGCCAGCAAGGGACAGCCGAACACTGAAGCTTTCTTT

J gene: TRBJ2-5
D gene: TRBD1
clone size: .
V gene: TRBV7-9
CDR3 protein: CASGETGQKETQYF
CDR3 DNA: TGTGCCAGCGGAGAGACGGGACAGAAAGAGACCCAGTACTTC

J gene: TRBJ2-3
D gene: TRBD1
clone size: few
V gene: TRBV4-3
CDR3 protein: CASSQETGVWITDTQYF
CDR3 DNA: TGCGCCAGCAGCCAAGAGACAGGGGTGTGGATCACAGATACGCAGTATTTT

J gene: TRBJ2-7
D gene: TRBD1
clone size: many
V gene: TRBV7-9
CDR3 protein: CASSHRDRNYEQYF
CDR3 DNA: TGTGCCAGCAGCCACCGGGACAGGAACTACGAGCAGTACTTC

J gene: TRBJ1-4
D gene: TRBD1
clone size: few
V gene: TRBV20-1
CDR3 protein: CSASREGGTGGDRNEKLFF
CDR3 DNA: TGCAGTGCTAGTAGAGAGGGGGGGACAGGGGGCGATCGTAATGAAAAACTGTTTTTT

J gene: TRBJ2-1
D gene: TRBD2
clone size: .
V gene: TRBV14
CDR3 protein: CASSQANGLAGNEQFF
CDR3 DNA: TGTGCCAGCAGCCAAGCGAATGGACTAGCGGGCAATGAGCAGTTCTTC

J gene: TRBJ1-2
D gene: .
clone size: few
V gene: TRBV5-1
CDR3 protein: CASSLGGDPGYTF
CDR3 DNA: TGCGCCAGCAGCTTGGGAGGGGACCCTGGCTACACCTTC

J gene: TRBJ2-1
D gene: TRBD2
clone size: .
V gene: TRBV6-2/TRBV6-3
CDR3 protein: CASRRAGVIRQFF
CDR3 DNA: TGTGCCAGCAGACGAGCGGGAGTCATAAGGCAGTTCTTC

J gene: TRBJ1-1
D gene: .
clone size: many
V gene: TRBV6-5
CDR3 protein: CASNLYGSNTEAFF
CDR3 DNA: TGTGCCAGCAACTTGTACGGGTCGAACACTGAAGCTTTCTTT

J gene: TRBJ2-3
D gene: .
clone size: few
V gene: TRBV20-1
CDR3 protein: CSAEGFVRDTQYF
CDR3 DNA: TGCAGTGCTGAGGGGTTCGTTCGGGATACGCAGTATTTT

J gene: TRBJ2-3
D gene: TRBD2
clone size: few
V gene: TRBV5-1
CDR3 protein: CASSLDPRGDPIDTQYF
CDR3 DNA: TGCGCCAGCAGCTTGGATCCGCGGGGGGACCCAATAGATACGCAGTATTTT

J gene: TRBJ1-5
D gene: .
clone size: .
V gene: TRBV6-2/TRBV6-3
CDR3 protein: CASSLNGVAAVSGPQHF
CDR3 DNA: TGTGCCAGCAGTTTAAATGGCGTGGCGGCAGTATCAGGGCCCCAGCATTTT

J gene: TRBJ2-7
D gene: .
clone size: few
V gene: TRBV29-1
CDR3 protein: CSVAGTGTASSEQYF
CDR3 DNA: TGCAGCGTTGCTGGGACGGGGACCGCAAGCTCCGAGCAGTACTTC

J gene: TRBJ1-4
D gene: .
clone size: .
V gene: TRBV5-1
CDR3 protein: CASSLEGDVTNEKLFF
CDR3 DNA: TGCGCCAGCAGCTTGGAGGGGGATGTGACTAATGAAAAACTGTTTTTT